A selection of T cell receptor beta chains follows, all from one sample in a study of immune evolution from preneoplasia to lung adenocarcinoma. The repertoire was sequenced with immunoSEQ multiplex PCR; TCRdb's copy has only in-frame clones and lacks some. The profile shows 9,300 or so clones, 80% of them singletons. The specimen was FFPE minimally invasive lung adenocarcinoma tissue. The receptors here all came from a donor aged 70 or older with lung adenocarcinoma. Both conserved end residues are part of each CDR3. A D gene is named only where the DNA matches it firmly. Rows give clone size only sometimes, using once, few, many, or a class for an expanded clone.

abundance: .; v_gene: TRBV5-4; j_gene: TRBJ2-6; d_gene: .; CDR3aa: CASRADKSPSGANVLTF; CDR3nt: TGTGCCAGCAGAGCGGACAAATCGCCCTCTGGGGCCAACGTCCTGACTTTC
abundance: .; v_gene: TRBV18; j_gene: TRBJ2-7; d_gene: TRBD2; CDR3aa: CASSPSGSYEQYF; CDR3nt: TGTGCCAGCTCACCTAGCGGGAGTTACGAGCAGTACTTC
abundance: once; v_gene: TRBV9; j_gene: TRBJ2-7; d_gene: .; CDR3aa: CASSRGLGSHYEQYF; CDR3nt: TGTGCCAGCAGCCGAGGGCTCGGCTCTCACTACGAGCAGTACTTC
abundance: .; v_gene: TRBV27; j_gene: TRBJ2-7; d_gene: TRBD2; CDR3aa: CASSPGLAGGPGEQYF; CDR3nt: TGTGCCAGCAGTCCGGGACTAGCGGGCGGTCCTGGAGAGCAGTACTTC
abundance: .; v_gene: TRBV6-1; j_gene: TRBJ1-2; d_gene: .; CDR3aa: CASSEARGYTF; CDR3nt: TGTGCCAGCAGTGAAGCTCGTGGCTACACCTTC
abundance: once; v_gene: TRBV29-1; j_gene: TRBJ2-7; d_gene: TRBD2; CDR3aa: CSVIGIPGLAGGSYEQYF; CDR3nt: TGCAGCGTTATCGGGATTCCGGGACTAGCGGGAGGAAGCTACGAGCAGTACTTC
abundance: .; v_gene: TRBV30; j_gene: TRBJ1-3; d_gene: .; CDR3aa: CAWSYPLRGGGNTIYF; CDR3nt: TGTGCCTGGAGTTACCCCCTGCGGGGAGGAGGAAACACCATATATTTT
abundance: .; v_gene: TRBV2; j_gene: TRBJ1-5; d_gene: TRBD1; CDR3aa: CASSTGDWQPQHF; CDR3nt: TGTGCCAGCAGTACAGGGGATTGGCAGCCCCAGCATTTT
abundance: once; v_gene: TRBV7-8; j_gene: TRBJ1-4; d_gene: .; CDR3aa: CASSLDGTANEKLFF; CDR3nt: TGTGCCAGCAGCTTAGATGGGACCGCTAATGAAAAACTGTTTTTT
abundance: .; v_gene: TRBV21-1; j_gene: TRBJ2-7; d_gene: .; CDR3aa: CASSKVRRQGVREQYF; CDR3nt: TGTGCCAGCAGCAAAGTTCGGCGACAGGGGGTTCGGGAGCAGTACTTC
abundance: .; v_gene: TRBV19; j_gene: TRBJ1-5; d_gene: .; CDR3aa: CASSRAGETNQPQHF; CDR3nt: TGTGCCAGTAGTCGTGCAGGGGAGACCAATCAGCCCCAGCATTTT
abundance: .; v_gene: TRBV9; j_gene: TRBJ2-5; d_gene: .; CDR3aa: CASSSSPSVVETQYF; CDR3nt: TGTGCCAGCAGCAGCTCACCATCGGTGGTGGAGACCCAGTACTTC
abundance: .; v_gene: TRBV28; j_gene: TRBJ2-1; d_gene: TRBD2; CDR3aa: CASSLNGRDNEQFF; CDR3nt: TGTGCCAGCAGTTTAAACGGGAGGGACAATGAGCAGTTCTTC
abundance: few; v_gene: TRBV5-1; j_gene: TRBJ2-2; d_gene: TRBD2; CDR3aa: CASSGGLAATGELFF; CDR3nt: TGCGCCAGCAGCGGGGGACTAGCGGCCACCGGGGAGCTGTTTTTT
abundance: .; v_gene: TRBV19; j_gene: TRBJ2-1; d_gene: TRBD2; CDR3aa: CASSRSPGGRVDNEQFF; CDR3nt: TGTGCCAGTAGTCGGTCCCCGGGCGGGAGGGTCGACAATGAGCAGTTCTTC
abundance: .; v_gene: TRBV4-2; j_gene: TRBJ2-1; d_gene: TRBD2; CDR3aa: CASSQGLAGGYNEQFF; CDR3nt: TGTGCCAGCAGCCAGGGACTAGCGGGAGGGTACAATGAGCAGTTCTTC
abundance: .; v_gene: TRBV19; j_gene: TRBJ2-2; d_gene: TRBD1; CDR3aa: CASSLRGLGTGELFF; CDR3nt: TGTGCCAGTAGTCTCAGGGGGCTCGGCACCGGGGAGCTGTTTTTT
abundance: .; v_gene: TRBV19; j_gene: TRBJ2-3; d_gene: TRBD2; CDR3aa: CASSMGTSGRQYF; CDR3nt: TGTGCCAGTAGTATGGGCACTAGCGGGAGACAGTATTTT
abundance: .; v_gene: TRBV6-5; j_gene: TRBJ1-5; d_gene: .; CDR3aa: CASSEAQKQPQHF; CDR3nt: TGTGCCAGCAGTGAGGCCCAGAAGCAGCCCCAGCATTTT
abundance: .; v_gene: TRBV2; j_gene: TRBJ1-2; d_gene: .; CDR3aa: CASSDLEARGTTSYTF; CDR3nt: TGTGCCAGCAGTGATTTAGAGGCCCGGGGGACGACGAGCTACACCTTC
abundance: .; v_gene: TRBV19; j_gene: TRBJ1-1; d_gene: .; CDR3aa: CASSISGEAFF; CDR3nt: TGTGCCAGTAGTATCTCAGGGGAAGCTTTCTTT
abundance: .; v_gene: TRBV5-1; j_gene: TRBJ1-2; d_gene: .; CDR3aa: CASSYGEGYGYTF; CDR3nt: TGCGCCAGCAGCTATGGGGAGGGCTATGGCTACACCTTC
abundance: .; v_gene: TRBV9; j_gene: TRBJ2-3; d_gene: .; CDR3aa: CASSTRGTDTQYF; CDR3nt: TGTGCCAGCAGCACCCGGGGCACAGATACGCAGTATTTT
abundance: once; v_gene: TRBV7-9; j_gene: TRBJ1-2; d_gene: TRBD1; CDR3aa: CASSLRTGSANYGYTF; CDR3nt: TGTGCCAGCAGCCTCCGGACAGGGTCAGCTAACTATGGCTACACCTTC
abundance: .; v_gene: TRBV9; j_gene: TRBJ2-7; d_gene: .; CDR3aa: CASTVEAGGGEQYF; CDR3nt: TGTGCCAGCACCGTAGAGGCAGGGGGAGGCGAGCAGTACTTC
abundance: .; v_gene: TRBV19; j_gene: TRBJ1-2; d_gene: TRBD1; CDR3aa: CASSDSEDRGNYGYTF; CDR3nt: TGTGCCAGTAGTGACTCCGAGGACAGGGGAAACTATGGCTACACCTTC
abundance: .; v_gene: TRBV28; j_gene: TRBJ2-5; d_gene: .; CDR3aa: CASSLFWASGETQYF; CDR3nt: TGTGCCAGCAGTTTATTTTGGGCTTCGGGGGAGACCCAGTACTTC
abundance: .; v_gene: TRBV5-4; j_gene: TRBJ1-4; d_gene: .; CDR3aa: CASSVAGAEKLFF; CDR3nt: TGTGCCAGTAGCGTCGCGGGCGCTGAAAAACTGTTTTTT
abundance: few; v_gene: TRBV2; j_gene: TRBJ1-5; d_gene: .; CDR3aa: CASSEGRVGNQPQHF; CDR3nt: TGTGCCAGCAGTGAGGGCAGGGTCGGCAATCAGCCCCAGCATTTT
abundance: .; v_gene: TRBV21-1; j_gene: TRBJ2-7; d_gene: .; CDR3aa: CASSKGGPGWGSYEQYF; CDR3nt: TGTGCCAGCAGCAAAGGAGGCCCGGGGTGGGGCTCCTACGAGCAGTACTTC
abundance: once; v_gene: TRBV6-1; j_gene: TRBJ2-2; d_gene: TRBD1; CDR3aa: CASSSGQGNTGELFF; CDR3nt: TGTGCCAGCAGTTCGGGACAGGGGAACACCGGGGAGCTGTTTTTT
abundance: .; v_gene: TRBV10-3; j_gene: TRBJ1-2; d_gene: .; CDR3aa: CAISESPGANYGYTF; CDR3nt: TGTGCCATCAGTGAGTCCCCGGGGGCGAACTATGGCTACACCTTC
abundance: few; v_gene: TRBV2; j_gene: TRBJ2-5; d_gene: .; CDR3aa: CASSEVVTLGTQYF; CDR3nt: TGTGCCAGCAGTGAAGTAGTGACACTAGGGACCCAGTACTTC
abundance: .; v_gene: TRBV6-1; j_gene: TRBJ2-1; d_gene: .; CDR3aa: CASKIKEGNEQFF; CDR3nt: TGTGCCAGCAAAATTAAAGAGGGGAATGAGCAGTTCTTC
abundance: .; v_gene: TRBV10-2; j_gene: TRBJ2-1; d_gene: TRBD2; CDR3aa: CASRTTLAVYNEQFF; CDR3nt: TGCGCCAGCAGGACAACCCTAGCGGTCTACAATGAGCAGTTCTTC
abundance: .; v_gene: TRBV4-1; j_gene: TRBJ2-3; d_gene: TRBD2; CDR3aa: CASSQPRLGLAGGRETDTQYF; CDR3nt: TGCGCCAGCAGCCAACCGAGGTTGGGACTAGCGGGAGGAAGGGAGACAGATACGCAGTATTTT
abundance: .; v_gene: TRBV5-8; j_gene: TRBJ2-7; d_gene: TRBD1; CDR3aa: CASSPRDSTYEQYF; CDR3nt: TGTGCCAGCAGCCCCCGGGACAGCACCTACGAGCAGTACTTC
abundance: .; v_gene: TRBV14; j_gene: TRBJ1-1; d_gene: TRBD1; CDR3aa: CASSLNFGTGTEAFF; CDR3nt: TGTGCCAGCAGCCTGAACTTCGGGACAGGGACTGAAGCTTTCTTT
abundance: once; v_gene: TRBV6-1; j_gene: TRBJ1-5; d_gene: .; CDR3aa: CASSSGEVQPQHF; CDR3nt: TGTGCCAGCAGTTCCGGGGAAGTACAGCCCCAGCATTTT
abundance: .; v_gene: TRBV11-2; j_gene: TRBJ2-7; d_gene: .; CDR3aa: CASSRTGKPTYEQYF; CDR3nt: TGTGCCAGCAGTCGAACAGGGAAACCGACCTACGAGCAGTACTTC
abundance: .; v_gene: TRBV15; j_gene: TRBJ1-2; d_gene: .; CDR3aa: CATKRGREPNYGYTF; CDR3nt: TGTGCCACCAAGCGAGGGCGGGAGCCAAACTATGGCTACACCTTC
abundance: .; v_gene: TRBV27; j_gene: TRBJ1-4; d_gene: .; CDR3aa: CASSIQGRSEKLFF; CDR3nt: TGTGCCAGCAGTATACAGGGAAGGAGTGAAAAACTGTTTTTT
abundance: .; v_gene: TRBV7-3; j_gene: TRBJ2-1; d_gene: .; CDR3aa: CASSPAPSSYNEQFF; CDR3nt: TGTGCCAGCAGTCCCGCGCCAAGCTCCTACAATGAGCAGTTCTTC
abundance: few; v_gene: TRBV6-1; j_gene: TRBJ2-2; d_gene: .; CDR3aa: CATVRDQTGELFF; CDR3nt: TGTGCCACAGTACGGGACCAAACCGGGGAGCTGTTTTTT
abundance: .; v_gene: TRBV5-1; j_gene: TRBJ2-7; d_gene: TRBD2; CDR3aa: CASSLAELAGKGYEQYF; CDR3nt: TGCGCCAGCAGCTTGGCTGAACTAGCGGGAAAAGGCTACGAGCAGTACTTC
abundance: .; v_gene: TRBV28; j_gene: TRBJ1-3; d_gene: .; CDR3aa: CASSSWGAGSGNTIYF; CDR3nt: TGTGCCAGCAGTTCTTGGGGGGCCGGCTCTGGAAACACCATATATTTT
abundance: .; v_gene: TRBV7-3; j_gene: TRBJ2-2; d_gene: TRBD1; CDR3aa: CASSFRTGAPNTGELFF; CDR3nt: TGTGCCAGCAGCTTCCGGACAGGGGCCCCGAACACCGGGGAGCTGTTTTTT
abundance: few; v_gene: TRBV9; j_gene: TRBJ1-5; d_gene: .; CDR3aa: CASSVVPGNPGNQPQHF; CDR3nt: TGTGCCAGCAGCGTAGTTCCAGGGAACCCAGGGAATCAGCCCCAGCATTTT
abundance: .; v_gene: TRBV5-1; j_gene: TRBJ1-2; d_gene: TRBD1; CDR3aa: CASRPDRAYYGYTF; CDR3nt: TGCGCCAGCAGACCGGACAGGGCTTACTATGGCTACACCTTC
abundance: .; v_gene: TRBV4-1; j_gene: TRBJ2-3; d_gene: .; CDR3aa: CASSQEHASAAQYF; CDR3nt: TGCGCCAGCAGCCAAGAGCATGCGTCGGCTGCGCAGTATTTT
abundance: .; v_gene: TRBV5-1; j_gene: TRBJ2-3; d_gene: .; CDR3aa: CASSPQPAGTDTQYF; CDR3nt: TGCGCCAGCAGCCCCCAGCCAGCGGGCACAGATACGCAGTATTTT